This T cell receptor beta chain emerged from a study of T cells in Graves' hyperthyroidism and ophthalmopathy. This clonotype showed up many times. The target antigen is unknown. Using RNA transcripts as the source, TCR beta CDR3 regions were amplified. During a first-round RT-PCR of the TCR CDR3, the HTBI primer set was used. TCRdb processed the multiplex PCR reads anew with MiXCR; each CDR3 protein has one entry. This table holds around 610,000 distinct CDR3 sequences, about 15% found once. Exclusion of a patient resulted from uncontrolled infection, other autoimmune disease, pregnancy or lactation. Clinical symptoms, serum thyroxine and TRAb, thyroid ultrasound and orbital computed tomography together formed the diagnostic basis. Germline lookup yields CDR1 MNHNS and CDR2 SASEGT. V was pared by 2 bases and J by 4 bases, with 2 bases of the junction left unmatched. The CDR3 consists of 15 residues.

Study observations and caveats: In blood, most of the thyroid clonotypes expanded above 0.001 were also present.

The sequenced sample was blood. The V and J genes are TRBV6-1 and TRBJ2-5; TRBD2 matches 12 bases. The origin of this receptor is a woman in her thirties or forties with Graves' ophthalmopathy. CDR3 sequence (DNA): TGTGCCAGCAGTGAACAGGGACTAGCGGGAGAGACCCAGTACTTC. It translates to CASSEQGLAGETQYF.